The 21 T cell receptor beta chains reported below all come from one sample, sequenced in a study of OX40 agonist ivuxolimab in advanced cancers. Sequencing used immunoSEQ multiplex PCR; TCRdb keeps in-frame clones, though not all of them. This table has under 100,000 clones, approximately 83% appearing once. Sequenced here: CD4+ or CD8+ T cells sorted from blood, sampled in a trial of the OX40 agonist ivuxolimab. Every receptor here comes from an adult with an advanced solid tumor such as melanoma, head and neck, liver or kidney cancer.

The chain couples TRBV19 to TRBJ2-1, with 14 bases that match TRBD2. J was trimmed by 3 bases and V by 4 bases; bases with no gene match: 14. Germline assignment: CDR1 LNHDA and CDR2 SQIVND (reference sequence). The CDR3 has 20 residues. In DNA form, the CDR3 reads TGTGCCAGTAGTACCACCTTCTCGGGACTAGCGGGAGCGGACTACAATGAGCAGTTCTTC. Translating gives CASSTTFSGLAGADYNEQFF.

The chain employs TRBV7-6 and TRBJ2-5; D is unresolved. The end of the DNA is better explained by TRBJ2-7, so the J call may be wrong. Per the germline V gene, CDR1 is SGHVS and CDR2 is FNYEAQ. The CDR3 sequence is 15 residues long. The DNA of the CDR3 is TGTGCCAGCAGCGTCGGAGCCGGCCTCTCCTACGAGCAGTACTTC. Translation gives CASSVGAGLSYEQYF.

V gene TRBV10-1 combines with J gene TRBJ2-3; D might be TRBD2 (7 bases). There are 15 residues in the CDR3. The V gene's germline CDR1 is WNHNN and CDR2 SYGVQD (reference sequence). Trimming stripped 7 bases from V and 1 base from J, with 15 bases between. CDR3 sequence reads: CASIGRGSRTDTQYF. The CDR3 DNA reads TGCGCCAGCATTGGGAGGGGGAGCCGCACAGATACGCAGTATTTT.

V usage is TRBV6-5 and J usage is TRBJ2-5; a possible D gene is TRBD1 (5 bases). V was clipped by 8 bases and J by 0 bases, with 10 bases between them. Germline V CDR1 and CDR2: MNHEY, SVGAGI. This CDR3 has 13 amino acids. For the CDR3, the DNA is TGTGCCAGCGGCGACAGACACCAAGAGACCCAGTACTTC. This sequence encodes CASGDRHQETQYF.

The chain has TRBV30 and TRBJ1-1; TRBD1 aligns across 7 bases. In germline, CDR1 is GTSNPN, CDR2 SVGIG (reference sequence). The trim removed 7 bases at V and 0 bases at J, leaving 8 bases unmatched. The CDR3 extends over 14 amino acids. The CDR3 sequence is CASGGLSMNTEAFF. The CDR3 DNA is TGTGCCTCAGGGGGGTTATCAATGAACACTGAAGCTTTCTTT.

The V and J genes are TRBV7-9 and TRBJ2-7; D is uncertain. The CDR3 runs 13 residues. The germline V gene encodes CDR1 SEHNR and CDR2 FQNEAQ (reference sequence). The V and J ends lost 3 bases and 2 bases respectively, with 8 bases between them. In nucleotides, the CDR3 is TGTGCCAGCAGCTTCGGCGGAACCTACGAGCAGTACTTC. Translating it yields CASSFGGTYEQYF.

This chain joins TRBV5-8 and TRBJ2-1; D gene unclear. V was clipped by 6 bases and J by 8 bases, with 18 bases between them. CDR1 and CDR2 (germline): SGHTS, YDEGEE. The CDR3 runs to 14 residues. The CDR3 DNA reads TGTGCCAGCATGGCCACCCTCTTGATGGATGAGCAGTTCTTC. Its translation: CASMATLLMDEQFF.

V is TRBV27 and J is TRBJ1-3, with D tentatively TRBD1 (6 bases). The CDR3 runs 16 residues. Germline loops: CDR1 MNHEY, CDR2 SMNVEV (reference sequence). The V end was cut by 6 bases, the J end by 4 bases, with 19 bases between. The CDR3 is CASSPLGGITGNTIYF. CDR3 bases: TGTGCCAGCAGCCCATTAGGGGGGATCACCGGAAACACCATATATTTT.

This clone occurred a few times. The rearrangement uses TRBV30 and TRBJ2-7, with no clear D. Looked up from germline, CDR1 is GTSNPN and CDR2 is SVGIG (reference sequence). The germline V and J ends were trimmed by 1 base and 4 bases, with 11 bases remaining between them. The CDR3 sequence is 13 residues long. The CDR3 DNA is TGTGCCTGGAGTGGCTCTCCTTGGTACGAGCAGTACTTC. Its translation is CAWSGSPWYEQYF.

In the case of this clone: The sample holds other DNA sequences that translate to the same CDR3. CDR3 nucleotide sequence: TGCAGCGCCCGAGGTTCCGGGGAGCTGTTTTTT. Translation gives CSARGSGELFF. This chain uses TRBV29-1 with TRBJ2-2; D gene uncertain. Germline lookup yields CDR1 SQVTM and CDR2 ANQGSEA. The CDR3 covers 11 residues. The V gene lost 7 bases and the J gene lost 6 bases, with 9 bases spanning the gap.

The V and J genes are TRBV11-3 and TRBJ1-1, with D perhaps matching TRBD1 (5 bases). This CDR3 is built from 14 residues. V dropped 5 bases and J dropped 1 base, with 11 bases sitting between them. The germline gives CDR1 SGHNT, CDR2 YENEEA. CDR3 in amino acids: CASSQGSPNTEAFF. In DNA form, the CDR3 reads TGTGCCAGCAGCCAGGGATCCCCGAACACTGAAGCTTTCTTT. The entire variable domain, with the rest obtained from reference TRBV11-3 and TRBJ1-1, is as follows: EAGVVQSPRYKIIEKKQPVAFWCNPISGHNTLYWYLQNLGQGPELLIRYENEEAVDDSQLPKDRFSAERLKGVDSTLKIQPAELGDSAVYLCASSQGSPNTEAFFGQGTRLTVV.

The genes are TRBV10-3 and TRBJ2-3; TRBD2 aligns across 8 bases. The germline V gene has CDR1 ENHRY and CDR2 SYGVKD. The CDR3 runs to 15 residues. Trimming took 7 bases from V and 2 from J; bases not matched to a gene: 8. CDR3 coding DNA: TGTGCCATCACCTCAGCGGGGGCCCTCACAGATACGCAGTATTTT. It translates to CAITSAGALTDTQYF.

The chain uses TRBV9 and TRBJ1-1, with 7 bases identical to TRBD1. The CDR3 runs to 14 residues. The trim removed 0 bases at V and 4 bases at J, leaving 3 bases unmatched. Per the germline V gene, CDR1 is SGDLS and CDR2 is YYNGEE. The CDR3 loop is CASSVEAGGTEAFF. The CDR3 DNA reads as TGTGCCAGCAGCGTAGAGGCAGGGGGCACTGAAGCTTTCTTT.

This chain joins TRBV6-5 and TRBJ1-2; the D gene is possibly TRBD1 (6 bases). Germline loops: CDR1 MNHEY, CDR2 SVGAGI. V lost 6 bases and J lost 7, with 9 bases in between. The CDR3 is 11 amino acids. CDR3 protein: CASRGAGGYTF. Here the CDR3 DNA reads TGTGCCAGCAGGGGGGCAGGTGGCTACACCTTC.

This clone was observed a handful of times. The chain couples TRBV19 to TRBJ1-6; possible D gene TRBD1, 5 bases. CDR3 length equals 15 residues. The germline CDR1 and CDR2 sequences are LNHDA and SQIVND (reference sequence). With 1 base removed from V and 9 bases from J, the gap between germline ends came to 13 bases. In DNA, the CDR3 is TGTGCCAGTAGTATAGTGGCCAGGGAGCCTTCACCCCTCCACTTT. Translation gives CASSIVAREPSPLHF.

A few counts support this clone. The V call is TRBV10-3, the J call TRBJ1-1, with TRBD1 matching over 11 bases. The CDR3 has 14 amino acids. After removal of 9 bases from V and 4 bases from J, the junction contained 7 bases not matched to a gene. The V gene's germline CDR1 is ENHRY and CDR2 SYGVKD. CDR3 in amino acids: CAIGQGADSTEAFF. The CDR3 coding sequence is TGTGCCATAGGACAGGGGGCGGATTCCACTGAAGCTTTCTTT.

The rearrangement joins TRBV5-1 to TRBJ1-6; D remains unclear. Germline assignment: CDR1 SGHRS and CDR2 YFSETQ. The CDR3 runs 14 residues. V was clipped by 4 bases and J by 13 bases, with 18 bases between them. CDR3 loop: CASSSGRIGTPLHF. CDR3 DNA: TGCGCCAGCAGCAGCGGACGGATCGGTACCCCCCTCCACTTT.

The chain combines TRBV9 with TRBJ2-7; D is possibly TRBD2 (5 bases). Germline CDR1 SGDLS, CDR2 YYNGEE. V dropped 4 bases and J dropped 2 bases, with 13 bases sitting between them. This CDR3 region has 14 residues. CDR3 bases: TGTGCCAGCAGCCCCGGAGGCTTTACCTACGAGCAGTACTTC. Encoded protein: CASSPGGFTYEQYF.

The chain has TRBV6-1 and TRBJ2-4, with D perhaps matching TRBD1 (6 bases). V dropped 11 bases and J dropped 0 bases, with 17 bases sitting between them. The CDR3 totals 15 residues. CDR1 is MNHNS and CDR2 is SASEGT in the germline V gene. DNA for the CDR3: TGTGCCGCCTGCCCGGGACAAGAAGCCAAAAACATTCAGTACTTC. This encodes CAACPGQEAKNIQYF.

This clone showed up just a few times. The rearrangement uses TRBV7-3 and TRBJ1-6; 8 nucleotides line up with TRBD1. The CDR3 is made up of 14 amino acids. The J segment lost 7 bases and the V segment lost 5 bases, leaving 4 bases of the junction unmatched. Germline values: CDR1 SGHTA, CDR2 FQGTGA. This CDR3 reads CASSQGQANSPLHF. The CDR3 coding sequence is TGTGCCAGCAGCCAGGGACAGGCAAATTCACCCCTCCACTTT.

The sample holds a few counts of this clone. CDR3 amino acids: CASSDSRDTGELFF. The CDR3 coding sequence is TGTGCCAGCAGTGACTCCAGGGATACCGGGGAGCTGTTTTTT. The V and J genes are TRBV6-4 and TRBJ2-2; TRBD1 might be the D (5 bases). The CDR3 is 14 amino acids. The V gene lost 0 bases and the J gene lost 5 bases, with 7 bases spanning the gap. In germline, CDR1 is MRHNA, CDR2 SNTAGT.